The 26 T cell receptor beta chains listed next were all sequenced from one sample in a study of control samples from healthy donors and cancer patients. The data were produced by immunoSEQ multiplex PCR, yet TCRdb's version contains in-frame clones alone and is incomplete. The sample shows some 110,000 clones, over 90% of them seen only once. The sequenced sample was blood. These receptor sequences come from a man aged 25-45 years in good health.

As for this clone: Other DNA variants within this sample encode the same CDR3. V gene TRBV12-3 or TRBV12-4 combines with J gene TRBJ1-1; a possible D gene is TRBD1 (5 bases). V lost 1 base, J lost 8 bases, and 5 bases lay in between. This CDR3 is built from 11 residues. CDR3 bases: TGTGCCAGCAGTTTAGGGGGGGAAGCTTTCTTT. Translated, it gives CASSLGGEAFF.

This CDR3 is CASTQGQPPWESYEQYF. For the CDR3, the DNA is TGTGCCAGCACCCAGGGACAGCCACCTTGGGAGTCCTACGAGCAGTACTTC. The chain is built from TRBV7-9 and TRBJ2-7, with TRBD1 matching 7 bases. CDR3 length: 17 amino acids. Germline CDR1 and CDR2: SEHNR and FQNEAQ (reference sequence). V shed 7 bases, J shed 1 base, and the junction held 16 bases outside the gene matches.

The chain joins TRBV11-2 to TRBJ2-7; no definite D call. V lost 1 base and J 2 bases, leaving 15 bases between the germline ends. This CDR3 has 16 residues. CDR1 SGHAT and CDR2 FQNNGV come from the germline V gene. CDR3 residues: CASSLVVYKTTYEQYF. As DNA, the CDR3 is TGTGCCAGCAGCTTAGTAGTTTACAAAACGACCTACGAGCAGTACTTC.

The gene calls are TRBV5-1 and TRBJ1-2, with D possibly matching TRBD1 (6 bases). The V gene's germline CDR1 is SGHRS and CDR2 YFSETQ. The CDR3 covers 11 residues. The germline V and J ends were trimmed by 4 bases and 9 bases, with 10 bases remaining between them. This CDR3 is CASSTDRSYTF. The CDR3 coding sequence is TGCGCCAGCAGCACGGACAGAAGCTACACCTTC.

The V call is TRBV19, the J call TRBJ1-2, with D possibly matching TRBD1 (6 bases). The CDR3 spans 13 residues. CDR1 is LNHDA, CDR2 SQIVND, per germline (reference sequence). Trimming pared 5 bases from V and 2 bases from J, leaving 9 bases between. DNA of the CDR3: TGTGCCAGTAGTTTCGGACAGAACTATGGCTACACCTTC. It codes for CASSFGQNYGYTF. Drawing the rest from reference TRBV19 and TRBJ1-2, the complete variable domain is DGGITQSPKYLFRKEGQNVTLSCEQNLNHDAMYWYRQDPGQGLRLIYYSQIVNDFQKGDIAEGYSVSREKKESFPLTVTSAQKNPTAFYLCASSFGQNYGYTFGSGTRLTVV.

CDR3 nucleotides: TGTGCCAGTACATCCCCAGGGGGAAACGAGCAGTACTTC. It specifies CASTSPGGNEQYF. The chain uses TRBV19 and TRBJ2-7; TRBD1 agrees at 7 bases. Germline lookup yields CDR1 LNHDA and CDR2 SQIVND (reference sequence). The CDR3 runs 13 residues. V trimming: 7 bases; J trimming: 5 bases; junction bases outside the gene matches: 8.

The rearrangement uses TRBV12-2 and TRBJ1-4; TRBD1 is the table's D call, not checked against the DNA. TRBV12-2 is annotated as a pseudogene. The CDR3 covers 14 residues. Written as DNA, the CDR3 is TGTGCAAGTCGCCACGACAGGGTCCACGAAAAACTGTTTTTT. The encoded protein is CASRHDRVHEKLFF.

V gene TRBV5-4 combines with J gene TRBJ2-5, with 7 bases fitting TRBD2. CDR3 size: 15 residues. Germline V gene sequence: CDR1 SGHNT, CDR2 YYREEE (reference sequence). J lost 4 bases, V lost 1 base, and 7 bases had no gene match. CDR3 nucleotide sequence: TGTGCCAGCAGCTTGCCCCTCGGCGGGGGAGAGACCCAGTACTTC. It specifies CASSLPLGGGETQYF. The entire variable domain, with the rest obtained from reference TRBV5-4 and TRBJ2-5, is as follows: ETGVTQSPTHLIKTRGQQVTLRCSSQSGHNTVSWYQQALGQGPQFIFQYYREEENGRGNFPPRFSGLQFPNYSSELNVNALELDDSALYLCASSLPLGGGETQYFGPGTRLLVL.

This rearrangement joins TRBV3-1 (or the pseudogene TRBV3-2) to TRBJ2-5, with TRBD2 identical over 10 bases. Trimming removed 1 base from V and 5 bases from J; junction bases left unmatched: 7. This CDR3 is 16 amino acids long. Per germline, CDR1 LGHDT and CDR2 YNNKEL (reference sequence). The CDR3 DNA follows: TGTGCCAGCAGCCAAGCTCTAGCGGGGGATGAGGAGACCCAGTACTTC. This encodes CASSQALAGDEETQYF.

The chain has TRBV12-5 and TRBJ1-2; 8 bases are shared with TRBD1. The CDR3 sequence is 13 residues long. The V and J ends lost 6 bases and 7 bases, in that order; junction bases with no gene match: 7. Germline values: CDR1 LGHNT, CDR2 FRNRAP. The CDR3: CASGNQGAGGYTF. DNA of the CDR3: TGTGCTAGTGGAAACCAGGGGGCGGGTGGCTACACCTTC.

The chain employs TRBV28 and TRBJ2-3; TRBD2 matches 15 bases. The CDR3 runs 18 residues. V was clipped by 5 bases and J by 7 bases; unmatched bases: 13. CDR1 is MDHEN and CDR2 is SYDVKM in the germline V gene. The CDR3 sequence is CASSARTSGGGSWYTQYF. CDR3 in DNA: TGTGCCAGCAGTGCCCGGACTAGCGGGGGGGGGTCCTGGTATACGCAGTATTTT.

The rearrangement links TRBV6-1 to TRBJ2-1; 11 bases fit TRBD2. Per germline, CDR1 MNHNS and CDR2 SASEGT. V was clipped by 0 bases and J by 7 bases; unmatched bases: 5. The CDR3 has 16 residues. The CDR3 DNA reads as TGTGCCAGCAGTGAAGCTCTAGCGGGGGGAAGTAATGAGCAGTTCTTC. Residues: CASSEALAGGSNEQFF.

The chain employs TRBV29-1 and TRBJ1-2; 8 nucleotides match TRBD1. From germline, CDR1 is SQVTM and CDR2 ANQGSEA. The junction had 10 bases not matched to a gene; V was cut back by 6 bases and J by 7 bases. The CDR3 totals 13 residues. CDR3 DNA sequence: TGCAGCGTGGAGCCCCAGGGGGCCGGTGGCTACACCTTC. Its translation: CSVEPQGAGGYTF.

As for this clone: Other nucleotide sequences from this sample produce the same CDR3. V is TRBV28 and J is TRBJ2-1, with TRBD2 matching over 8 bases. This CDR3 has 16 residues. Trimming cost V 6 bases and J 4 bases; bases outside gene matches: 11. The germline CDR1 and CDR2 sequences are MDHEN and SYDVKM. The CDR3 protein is CASSPGGGGGYNEQFF. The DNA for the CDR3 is TGTGCCAGCAGCCCCGGGGGGGGAGGGGGATACAATGAGCAGTTCTTC.

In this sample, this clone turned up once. The CDR3 DNA is TGTGCCAGTAGTATCTCCCGCCTTGGGGGGGAGCAGTACTTC. It is translated as CASSISRLGGEQYF. V and J are TRBV19 and TRBJ2-7; D perhaps matches TRBD2 (6 bases). There are 14 residues in the CDR3. V shed 3 bases and J shed 7 bases, with 16 bases lying between them. Germline V gene lookup returns CDR1 LNHDA and CDR2 SQIVND (reference sequence).

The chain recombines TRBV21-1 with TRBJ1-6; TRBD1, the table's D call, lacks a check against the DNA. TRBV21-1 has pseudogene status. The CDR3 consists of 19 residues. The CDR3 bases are TGTGCCAGCAGCAAACAGCGGAGATCCGGGACAGGGACTAATTCACCCCTCCACTTT. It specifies CASSKQRRSGTGTNSPLHF.

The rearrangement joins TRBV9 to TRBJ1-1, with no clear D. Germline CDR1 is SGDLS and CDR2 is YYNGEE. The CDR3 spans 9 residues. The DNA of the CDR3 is TGTGCGACGATAACTGAAGCTTTCTTT. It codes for CATITEAFF.

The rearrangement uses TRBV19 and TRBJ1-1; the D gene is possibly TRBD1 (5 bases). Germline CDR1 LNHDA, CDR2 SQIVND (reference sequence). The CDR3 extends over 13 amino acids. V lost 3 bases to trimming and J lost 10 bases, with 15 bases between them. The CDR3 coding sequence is TGTGCCAGTAGTATCGAGAGTGGGACCGGAGCTTTCTTT. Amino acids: CASSIESGTGAFF.

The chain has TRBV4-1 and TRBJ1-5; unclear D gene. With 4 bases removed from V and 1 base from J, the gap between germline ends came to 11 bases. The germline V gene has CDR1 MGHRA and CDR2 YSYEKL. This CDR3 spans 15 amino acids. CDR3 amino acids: CASSPLGGSNQPQHF. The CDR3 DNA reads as TGCGCCAGCAGCCCTTTAGGAGGGAGCAATCAGCCCCAGCATTTT.

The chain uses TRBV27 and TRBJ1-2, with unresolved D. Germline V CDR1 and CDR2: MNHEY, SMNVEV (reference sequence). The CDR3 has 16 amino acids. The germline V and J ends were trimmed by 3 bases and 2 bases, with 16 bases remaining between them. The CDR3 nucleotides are TGTGCCAGCAGTTTGTCGTGGGCCAACCTCAACTATGGCTACACCTTC. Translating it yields CASSLSWANLNYGYTF.

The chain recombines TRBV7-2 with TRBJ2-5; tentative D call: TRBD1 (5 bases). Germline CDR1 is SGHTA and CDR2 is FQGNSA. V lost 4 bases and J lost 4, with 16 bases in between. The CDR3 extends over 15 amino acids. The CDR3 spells CASSSLMGPRETQYF. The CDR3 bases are TGTGCCAGCAGCTCACTGATGGGGCCACGAGAGACCCAGTACTTC.

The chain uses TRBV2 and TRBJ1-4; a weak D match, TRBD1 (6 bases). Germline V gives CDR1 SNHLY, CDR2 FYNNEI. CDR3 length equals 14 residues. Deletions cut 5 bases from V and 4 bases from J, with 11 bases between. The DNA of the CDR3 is TGTGCCAGCAGTTTGGGACACCGTAATGAAAAACTGTTTTTT. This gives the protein CASSLGHRNEKLFF.

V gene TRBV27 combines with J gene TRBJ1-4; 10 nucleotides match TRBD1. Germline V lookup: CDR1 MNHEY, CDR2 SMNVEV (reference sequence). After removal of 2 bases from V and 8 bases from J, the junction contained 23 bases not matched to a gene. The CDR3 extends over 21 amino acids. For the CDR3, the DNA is TGTGCCAGCAGTTTAACCGGACAGGGGGACCTAACCGACAACGGAGGAGAAAAACTGTTTTTT. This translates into CASSLTGQGDLTDNGGEKLFF.

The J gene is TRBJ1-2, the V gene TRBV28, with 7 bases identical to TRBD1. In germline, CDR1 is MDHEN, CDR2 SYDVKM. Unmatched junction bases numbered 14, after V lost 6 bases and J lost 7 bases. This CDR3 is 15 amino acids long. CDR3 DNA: TGTGCCAGCAGGTCAATCGACAGGGTCAGCGGTGGCTACACCTTC. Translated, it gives CASRSIDRVSGGYTF.

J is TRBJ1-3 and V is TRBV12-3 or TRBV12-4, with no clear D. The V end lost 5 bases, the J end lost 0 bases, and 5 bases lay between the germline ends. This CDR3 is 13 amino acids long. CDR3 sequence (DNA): TGTGCCAGCAGTCCGAGCTCTGGAAACACCATATATTTT. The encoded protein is CASSPSSGNTIYF.

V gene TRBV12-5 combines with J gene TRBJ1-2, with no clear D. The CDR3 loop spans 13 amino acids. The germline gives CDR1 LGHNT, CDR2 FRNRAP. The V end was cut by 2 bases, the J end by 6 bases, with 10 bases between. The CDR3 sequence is CASGLNRVHGYTF. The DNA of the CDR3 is TGTGCTAGTGGTTTGAACCGGGTCCATGGCTACACCTTC.